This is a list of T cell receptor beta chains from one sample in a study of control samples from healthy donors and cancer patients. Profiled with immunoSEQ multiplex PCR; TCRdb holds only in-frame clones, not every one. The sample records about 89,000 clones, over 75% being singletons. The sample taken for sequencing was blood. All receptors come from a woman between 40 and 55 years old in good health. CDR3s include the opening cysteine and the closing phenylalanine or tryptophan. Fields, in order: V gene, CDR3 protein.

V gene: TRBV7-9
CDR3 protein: CASSRGANNEQFF

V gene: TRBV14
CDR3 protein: CASSHGWGSLSYEQYF

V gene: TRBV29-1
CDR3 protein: CSVGTGGNGELFF

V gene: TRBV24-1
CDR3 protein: CATSDPRGGARDTQYF

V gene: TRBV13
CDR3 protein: CASIWGGPSYEQYF

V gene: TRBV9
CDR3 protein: CASSIYMNTEAFF

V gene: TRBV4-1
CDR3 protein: CASSQPRRRGNEQFF

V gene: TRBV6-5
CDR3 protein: CASSQPGAGGYTF

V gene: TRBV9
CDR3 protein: CASSVEVTSGTRTDTQYF

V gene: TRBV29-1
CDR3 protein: CSVARDRDFTEAFF

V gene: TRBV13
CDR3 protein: CASSPSGGLTYEQYF

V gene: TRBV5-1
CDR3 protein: CASSLTGVETGELFF

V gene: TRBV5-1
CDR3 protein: CASSLASGVNTEAFF

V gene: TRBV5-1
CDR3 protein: CASSLGVSGNTIYF

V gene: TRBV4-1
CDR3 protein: CASSQSRGRADTEAFF

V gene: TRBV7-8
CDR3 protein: CASSKRGSETQYF

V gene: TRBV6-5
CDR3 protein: CASRAGLAGNGELFF